The 14 T cell receptor beta chains reported below all come from one sample, sequenced in a study of OX40 agonist ivuxolimab in advanced cancers. The method behind the library was the immunoSEQ multiplex PCR assay. TCRdb retrieved this table from immuneACCESS and kept in-frame rearrangements only. Not all clones are present; in checked studies, unresolved V genes account for under half, and no reason is known for the remainder. This sample gives 65,000 to 95,000 clones in total; approximately 89% of them show up just once. The top ten constitute more than 0.15% of the sample. The specimen comprised CD4+ or CD8+ T cells sorted from blood, sampled in a trial of the OX40 agonist ivuxolimab. The receptor source for this set is an adult with an advanced solid tumor such as melanoma, head and neck, liver or kidney cancer.

The chain carries TRBV25-1 and TRBJ1-2; TRBD1 matches at 8 bases. This CDR3 comprises 14 residues. Per germline, CDR1 MGHDK and CDR2 SYGVNS. J was trimmed by 6 bases and V by 4 bases; bases with no gene match: 7. In DNA form, the CDR3 reads TGTGCCAGCAGTGCTACAGGGGGTCATCATGGCTACACCTTC. This codes for CASSATGGHHGYTF.

This rearrangement joins TRBV30 to TRBJ1-6; a possible D gene is TRBD1 (5 bases). The germline gives CDR1 GTSNPN, CDR2 SVGIG (reference sequence). Trimming took 0 bases from V and 8 from J, leaving 11 bases between them. This CDR3 spans 14 amino acids. CDR3 in DNA: TGTGCCTGGAGTGTTGCAGGGCTCGATTCACCCCTCCACTTT. Amino acids: CAWSVAGLDSPLHF.

The chain uses TRBV27 and TRBJ1-1, with D possibly being TRBD1 (5 bases). Deletions cut 6 bases from V and 0 bases from J, with 23 bases between. The CDR3 runs to 18 residues. CDR1 MNHEY and CDR2 SMNVEV come from the germline V gene (reference sequence). CDR3 sequence reads: CASSRQIGTGLMNTEAFF. In nucleotides, the CDR3 is TGTGCCAGCAGCCGGCAAATAGGGACGGGACTAATGAACACTGAAGCTTTCTTT.

This chain connects TRBV18 to TRBJ2-3, with D perhaps matching TRBD1 (5 bases). The V end was cut by 6 bases, the J end by 6 bases, with 19 bases between. CDR3 size: 15 residues. Germline loops: CDR1 KGHSH, CDR2 LQKENI. CDR3 sequence (DNA): TGTGCCAGCTCCAAACTTGACAGAGCCCGGGATACGCAGTATTTT. Translated: CASSKLDRARDTQYF.

The chain is built from TRBV11-3 and TRBJ2-3; 10 bases are a match to TRBD2. Trimming took 1 base from V and 2 from J; bases not matched to a gene: 3. This CDR3 comprises 16 residues. Germline loops: CDR1 SGHNT, CDR2 YENEEA. The CDR3: CASSLGLAGDTDTQYF. CDR3 bases: TGTGCCAGCAGCTTAGGTCTAGCGGGGGACACAGATACGCAGTATTTT. Looking up the rest from reference TRBV11-3 and TRBJ2-3 gives the full variable domain: EAGVVQSPRYKIIEKKQPVAFWCNPISGHNTLYWYLQNLGQGPELLIRYENEEAVDDSQLPKDRFSAERLKGVDSTLKIQPAELGDSAVYLCASSLGLAGDTDTQYFGPGTRLTVL.

J is TRBJ2-5 and V is TRBV30, with a weak D call TRBD2 (6 bases). The length of the CDR3 is 12 residues. Trimming took 1 base from V and 7 from J, leaving 10 bases between them. CDR1 and CDR2 (germline): GTSNPN, SVGIG (reference sequence). The chain's CDR3 is CAWSERAVTQYF. CDR3 DNA sequence: TGTGCCTGGAGTGAGCGGGCCGTGACCCAGTACTTC.

This clone appeared a single time. The chain carries TRBV28 and TRBJ2-5, with D possibly being TRBD1 or TRBD2 (5 bases each). Deletions cut 6 bases from V and 4 bases from J, with 18 bases between. CDR1 and CDR2 (germline): MDHEN, SYDVKM. CDR3 length equals 15 residues. CDR3 DNA sequence: TGTGCCAGCAGAGCCAGCGGACCAGGGAGAGAGACCCAGTACTTC. Translation gives CASRASGPGRETQYF.

The V call is TRBV5-1, the J call TRBJ1-1; no definite D call. Looked up from germline, CDR1 is SGHRS and CDR2 is YFSETQ. The CDR3 extends over 13 amino acids. Trimming removed 9 bases at V and 0 bases at J, with 12 bases between. CDR3 in DNA: TGCGCCAACAGTTTTAGCCTGAACACTGAAGCTTTCTTT. It yields the protein CANSFSLNTEAFF. Supplemented by reference TRBV5-1 and TRBJ1-1, the full variable domain reads KAGVTQTPRYLIKTRGQQVTLSCSPISGHRSVSWYQQTPGQGLQFLFEYFSETQRNKGNFPGRFSGRQFSNSRSEMNVSTLELGDSALYLCANSFSLNTEAFFGQGTRLTVV.

The rearrangement joins TRBV19 to TRBJ1-4, with D possibly being TRBD1 (5 bases). The germline gives CDR1 LNHDA, CDR2 SQIVND (reference sequence). Trimming shortened V by 10 bases and J by 3 bases, and 21 bases separated the two germline ends. CDR3 size: 16 residues. CDR3 sequence reads: CATRDPRTAANEKLFF. The CDR3, as DNA: TGTGCCACCCGGGACCCCCGAACCGCAGCTAATGAAAAACTGTTTTTT. The variable domain in full, with the rest retrieved from reference TRBV19 and TRBJ1-4, is DGGITQSPKYLFRKEGQNVTLSCEQNLNHDAMYWYRQDPGQGLRLIYYSQIVNDFQKGDIAEGYSVSREKKESFPLTVTSAQKNPTAFYLCATRDPRTAANEKLFFGSGTQLSVL.

The chain is built from TRBV9 and TRBJ2-3; 8 nucleotides line up with TRBD1. V lost 3 bases and J lost 0; bases outside the gene matches: 9. The CDR3 length is 17 residues. CDR1 is SGDLS and CDR2 is YYNGEE in the germline V gene. In nucleotides, the CDR3 is TGTGCCAGCAGCGGGCAGGGGGCTCATGCTAGCACAGATACGCAGTATTTT. It is translated as CASSGQGAHASTDTQYF.

This clone has only a few counts. The chain has TRBV19 and TRBJ1-5; TRBD1 matches at 8 bases. Germline values: CDR1 LNHDA, CDR2 SQIVND (reference sequence). V shed 8 bases and J 2 bases; nucleotides not matched to a gene: 8. The CDR3 length is 15 residues. CDR3 nucleotides: TGTGCCAGTGCTCTACAGGGGGTGGGCAATCAGCCCCAGCATTTT. Translated: CASALQGVGNQPQHF.

The table lists this clone with a count of one. The rearrangement uses TRBV19 and TRBJ2-7, with 13 bases aligning to TRBD2. V shed 6 bases, J shed 4 bases, and the junction held 15 bases outside the gene matches. This CDR3 spans 18 amino acids. Germline V gives CDR1 LNHDA, CDR2 SQIVND (reference sequence). The CDR3 nucleotides are TGTGCCAGTAGCCGATGGGCAGGGAGGACTAGCGGGAGTTACGAGCAGTACTTC. This translates into CASSRWAGRTSGSYEQYF.

The chain recombines TRBV19 with TRBJ1-6; tentative D call: TRBD1 (6 bases). The CDR3 is 13 amino acids. The V gene's germline CDR1 is LNHDA and CDR2 SQIVND (reference sequence). V gave up 7 bases and J gave up 7 bases, with 11 bases separating them. CDR3 in DNA: TGTGCCAGTAACAGGGAACTGAATTCACCCCTCCACTTT. It is translated as CASNRELNSPLHF.

This sequence joins TRBV2 and TRBJ1-2; D perhaps matches TRBD1 (5 bases). V shed 11 bases and J shed 3 bases, with 16 bases lying between them. Per the germline V gene, CDR1 is SNHLY and CDR2 is FYNNEI. There are 13 residues in the CDR3. This CDR3 reads CAGVGRADYGYTF. CDR3 bases: TGTGCCGGGGTGGGCAGGGCTGACTATGGCTACACCTTC.